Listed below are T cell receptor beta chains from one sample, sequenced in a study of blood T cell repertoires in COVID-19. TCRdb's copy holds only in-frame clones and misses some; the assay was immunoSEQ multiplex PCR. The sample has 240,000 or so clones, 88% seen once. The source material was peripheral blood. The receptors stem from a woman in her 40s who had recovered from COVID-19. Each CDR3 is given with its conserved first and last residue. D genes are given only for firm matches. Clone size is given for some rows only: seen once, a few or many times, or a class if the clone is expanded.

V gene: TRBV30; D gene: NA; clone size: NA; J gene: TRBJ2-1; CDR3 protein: CAWSRAREQFF; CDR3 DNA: TGTGCCTGGAGTCGAGCCCGTGAGCAGTTCTTC
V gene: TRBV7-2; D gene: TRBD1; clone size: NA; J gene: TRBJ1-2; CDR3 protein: CASSLSQGAGYTF; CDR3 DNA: TGTGCCAGCAGCTTATCTCAGGGGGCGGGCTACACCTTC
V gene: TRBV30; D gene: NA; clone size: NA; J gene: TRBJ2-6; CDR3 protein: CAWTGYSGANVLTF; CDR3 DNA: TGTGCCTGGACGGGATACTCTGGGGCCAACGTCCTGACTTTC
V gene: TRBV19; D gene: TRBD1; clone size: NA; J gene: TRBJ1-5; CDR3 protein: CASGTGGSNQPQHF; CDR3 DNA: TGTGCCTCCGGGACAGGGGGGAGCAATCAGCCCCAGCATTTT
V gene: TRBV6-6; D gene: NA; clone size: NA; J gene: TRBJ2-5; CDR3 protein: CASSYQGTTQETQYF; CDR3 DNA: TGTGCCAGCAGTTACCAGGGGACGACCCAAGAGACCCAGTACTTC
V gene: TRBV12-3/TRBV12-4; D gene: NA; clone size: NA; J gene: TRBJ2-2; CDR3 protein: CASSSLGEELFF; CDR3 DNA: TGTGCCAGCAGCTCCTTGGGCGAGGAGCTGTTTTTT
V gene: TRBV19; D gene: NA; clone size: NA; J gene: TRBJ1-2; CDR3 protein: CASSTLGHPIGYGYTF; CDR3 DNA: TGTGCCAGTAGTACCCTCGGACACCCGATTGGGTATGGCTACACCTTC
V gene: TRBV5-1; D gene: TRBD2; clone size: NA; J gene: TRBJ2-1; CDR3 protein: CASSQNEAGPNNEQFF; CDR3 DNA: TGCGCCAGCAGCCAAAACGAAGCGGGACCCAACAATGAGCAGTTCTTC
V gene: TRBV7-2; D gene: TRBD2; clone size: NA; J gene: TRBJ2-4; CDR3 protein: CASSPTSGRSKNIQYF; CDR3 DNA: TGTGCCAGCAGCCCCACTAGCGGGAGATCCAAAAACATTCAGTACTTC
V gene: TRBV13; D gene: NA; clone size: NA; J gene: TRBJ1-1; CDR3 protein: CASSPGGGGDTEAFF; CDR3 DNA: TGTGCCAGCAGCCCCGGCGGGGGGGGAGACACTGAAGCTTTCTTT
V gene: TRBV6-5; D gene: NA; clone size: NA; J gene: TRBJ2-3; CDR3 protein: CATRGSTDTQYF; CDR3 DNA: TGTGCCACCCGGGGTAGCACAGATACGCAGTATTTT
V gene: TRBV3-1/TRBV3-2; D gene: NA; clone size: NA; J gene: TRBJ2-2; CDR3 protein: CASSQEGWGVQQLFF; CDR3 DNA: TGTGCCAGCAGCCAAGAGGGGTGGGGGGTTCAGCAGCTGTTTTTT
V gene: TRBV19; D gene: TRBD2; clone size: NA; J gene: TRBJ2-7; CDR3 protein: CASSNPSGSVDEQYF; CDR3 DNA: TGTGCCAGTAGTAACCCTAGCGGGAGTGTCGACGAGCAGTACTTC
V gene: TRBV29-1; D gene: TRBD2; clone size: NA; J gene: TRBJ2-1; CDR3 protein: CSVPGGNYNEQFF; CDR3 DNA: TGCAGCGTTCCGGGAGGTAACTACAATGAGCAGTTCTTC
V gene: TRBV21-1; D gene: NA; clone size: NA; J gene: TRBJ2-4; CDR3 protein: CASSKCAGGPNIQYF; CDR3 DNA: TGTGCCAGCAGCAAATGCGCGGGAGGGCCGAACATTCAGTACTTC
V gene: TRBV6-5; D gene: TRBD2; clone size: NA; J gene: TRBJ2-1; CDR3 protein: CASSRRGATYNEQFF; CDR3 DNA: TGTGCCAGCAGCCGGCGGGGGGCCACCTACAATGAGCAGTTCTTC
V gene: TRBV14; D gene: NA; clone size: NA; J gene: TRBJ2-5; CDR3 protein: CASSQDLLIAGLPYQETQYF; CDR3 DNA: TGTGCCAGCAGCCAAGATCTCCTCATCGCGGGACTCCCGTACCAAGAGACCCAGTACTTC
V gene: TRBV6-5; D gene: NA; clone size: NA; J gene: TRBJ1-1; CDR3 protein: CASSPRGANTEAFF; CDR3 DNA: TGTGCCAGCAGTCCCCGGGGAGCGAACACTGAAGCTTTCTTT
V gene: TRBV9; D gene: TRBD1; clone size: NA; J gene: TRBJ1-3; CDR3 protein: CASSGGDRVFGNTIYF; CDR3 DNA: TGTGCCAGCAGCGGCGGAGACAGGGTATTTGGGAACACCATATATTTT
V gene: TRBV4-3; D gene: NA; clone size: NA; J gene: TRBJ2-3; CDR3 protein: CASSQGGGNMLSTDTQYF; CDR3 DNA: TGCGCCAGCAGCCAAGGGGGCGGAAACATGTTAAGCACAGATACGCAGTATTTT
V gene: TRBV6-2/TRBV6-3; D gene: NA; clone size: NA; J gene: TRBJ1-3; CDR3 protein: CASSRGVPSSGNTIYF; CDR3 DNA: TGTGCCAGCAGTCGAGGAGTCCCGAGCTCTGGAAACACCATATATTTT
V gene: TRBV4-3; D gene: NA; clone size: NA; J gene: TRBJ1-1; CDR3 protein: CASSRPGGTEAFF; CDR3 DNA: TGCGCCAGCAGCAGACCGGGGGGCACTGAAGCTTTCTTT
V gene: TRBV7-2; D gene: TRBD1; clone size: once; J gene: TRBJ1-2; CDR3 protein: CASSPTGGLDGYTF; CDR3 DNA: TGTGCCAGCAGCCCTACAGGGGGGCTTGATGGCTACACCTTC
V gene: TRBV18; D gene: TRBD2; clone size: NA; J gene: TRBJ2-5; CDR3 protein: CASSPPSGPAAQYF; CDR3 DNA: TGTGCCAGCTCACCCCCTAGCGGACCCGCGGCCCAGTACTTC
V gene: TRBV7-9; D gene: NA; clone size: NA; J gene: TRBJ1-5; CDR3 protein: CASSFPLQPQHF; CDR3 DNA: TGTGCCAGCAGCTTCCCCCTCCAGCCCCAGCATTTT
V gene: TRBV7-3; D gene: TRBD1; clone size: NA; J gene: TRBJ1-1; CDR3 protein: CASTGGSRGAFF; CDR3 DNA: TGTGCCAGCACAGGGGGCAGCCGAGGGGCTTTCTTT
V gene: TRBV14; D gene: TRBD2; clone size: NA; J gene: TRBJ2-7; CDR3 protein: CASSQEGLAGIEQYF; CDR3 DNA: TGTGCCAGCAGCCAAGAGGGACTAGCGGGAATCGAGCAGTACTTC
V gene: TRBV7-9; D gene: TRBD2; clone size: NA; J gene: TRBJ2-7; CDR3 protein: CASSPRTSGRADPNEQYF; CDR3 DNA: TGTGCCAGCAGCCCACGGACTAGCGGGAGGGCCGACCCCAACGAGCAGTACTTC